The clone carrying this T cell receptor (beta chain) came up a few times. Antigen: not known. Isolated RNA was reverse transcribed in full, so expressed TCRB transcripts were sequenced. Some 3.8 million reads, on average, came from each naive, central memory and regulatory T cell sample. Sequencing was performed with immunoSEQ multiplex PCR; in TCRdb, only in-frame clones are kept and a portion is missing. This sample has 200,000 to 300,000 clones, with more than 11% found just once. This CDR3 has 15 residues. Trimming cost V 3 bases and J 5 bases; bases outside gene matches: 5. Germline loops: CDR1 SGHTA, CDR2 FQGNSA. Every single donor gave one heparinised blood draw, and these averaged around 120 mL. The sample comes from a study of beta chain features in type 1 diabetes. Study-level points and caveats: A moderate, significant TCRB CDR3 shortening appeared in type 1 diabetes across four CD4+ subsets.

This chain links TRBV7-2 with TRBJ1-1, with 11 bases aligning to TRBD1. The source of this sequence is a man under 40 with type 1 diabetes. Sequenced: naive CD4+ T cells from blood. As DNA, the CDR3 is TGTGCCAGCAGCTTCGCCGGGACAGGGGGGACTGAAGCTTTCTTT. It yields the protein CASSFAGTGGTEAFF.